The clone carrying this T cell receptor (beta chain) is a singleton in its sample. The sample belongs to a study of T cell clones after liver transplantation. Study background: Post-transplant blood was tracked for graft-donor-reactive T cell clones identified in a pre-transplant mixed lymphocyte reaction.

V was pared by 5 bases and J by 7 bases, with 6 bases of the junction left unmatched. The CDR3 loop spans 14 amino acids. Germline CDR1 and CDR2: SEHNR and FQNEAQ (reference sequence). Profiling relied on immunoSEQ multiplex PCR, and the TCRdb table lists in-frame clones only, not all of them. The sample lists about 120,000 clones, over 75% seen once, with 0.83% in the top ten. The J gene is TRBJ2-4, the V gene TRBV7-9; TRBD2 agrees at 9 bases. This material consisted of CD4+ T cells from blood, taken 12 months after liver transplant. This clonotype was obtained from a human patient who received a liver transplant. The graft donor may be the source of some T cells. Here the CDR3 DNA reads TGTGCCAGCAGCGCCCGGACTAGCGAGAACATTCAGTACTTC. This translates into CASSARTSENIQYF. Combining the CDR3 with reference TRBV7-9 and TRBJ2-4 gives the whole variable domain DTGVSQNPRHKITKRGQNVTFRCDPISEHNRLYWYRQTLGQGPEFLTYFQNEAQLEKSRLLSDRFSAERPKGSFSTLEIQRTEQGDSAMYLCASSARTSENIQYFGAGTRLSVL.